This is a list of T cell receptor beta chains from one sample in a study of CD8+ T cells in alopecia areata. The assay was immunoSEQ multiplex PCR, and TCRdb's table has in-frame clones only and misses some. The sample records about 190,000 clones, more than 55% being singletons. The sequencing used CD4+ T cells sorted from blood, collected at week 4, from a patient treated with tofacitinib. These receptors were taken from a human donor with alopecia areata. CDR3s include the opening cysteine and the closing phenylalanine or tryptophan. A D gene is named only where the DNA matches it firmly. Not every row has a clone size; where given, it reads once, few, many or a size class.

j_call: TRBJ2-5
d_call: .
clone_size: .
v_call: TRBV18
cdr3_nt: TGTGCCAGCTCGGAGAGTGAGACCCAGTACTTC
cdr3_aa: CASSESETQYF

j_call: TRBJ2-1
d_call: .
clone_size: .
v_call: TRBV7-2
cdr3_nt: TGTGCCAGCAGCTTATTGCCCCTCTCCTACAATGAGCAGTTCTTC
cdr3_aa: CASSLLPLSYNEQFF

j_call: TRBJ1-1
d_call: .
clone_size: once
v_call: TRBV10-3
cdr3_nt: TGTGCCATCAGTGCCGGAACTGAAGCTTTCTTT
cdr3_aa: CAISAGTEAFF

j_call: TRBJ2-3
d_call: .
clone_size: .
v_call: TRBV4-2
cdr3_nt: TGTGCCAGCAGCCGGATGGAGGCGGGCGGCACAGATACGCAGTATTTT
cdr3_aa: CASSRMEAGGTDTQYF

j_call: TRBJ2-1
d_call: TRBD2
clone_size: .
v_call: TRBV30
cdr3_nt: TGTGCCTGGAGCGTAAGGTGGACTAGCGGCGGCGATGAGCAGTTCTTC
cdr3_aa: CAWSVRWTSGGDEQFF

j_call: TRBJ2-7
d_call: TRBD2
clone_size: .
v_call: TRBV9
cdr3_nt: TGTGCCAGCAGCGTAACTAGCGACTCCTACGAGCAGTACTTC
cdr3_aa: CASSVTSDSYEQYF

j_call: TRBJ2-7
d_call: .
clone_size: .
v_call: TRBV29-1
cdr3_nt: TGCAGCGTTCGACAGACTAGCTACGAGCAGTACTTC
cdr3_aa: CSVRQTSYEQYF

j_call: TRBJ1-5
d_call: TRBD1
clone_size: few
v_call: TRBV27
cdr3_nt: TGTGCCAGCAGCGGGACAGGCCAGCCCCAGCATTTT
cdr3_aa: CASSGTGQPQHF

j_call: TRBJ1-2
d_call: .
clone_size: .
v_call: TRBV29-1
cdr3_nt: TGCAGCCCCAAACCTACCGGGCCCGCTGAATATGGCTACACCTTC
cdr3_aa: CSPKPTGPAEYGYTF

j_call: TRBJ2-3
d_call: TRBD1
clone_size: few
v_call: TRBV28
cdr3_nt: TGTGCCAGCAGACCCCGGACAGGGAGACTCACAGATACGCAGTATTTT
cdr3_aa: CASRPRTGRLTDTQYF

j_call: TRBJ2-1
d_call: .
clone_size: .
v_call: TRBV29-1
cdr3_nt: TGCAGCGCAGACTCCGGGGGATTTTACAATGAGCAGTTCTTC
cdr3_aa: CSADSGGFYNEQFF

j_call: TRBJ2-7
d_call: .
clone_size: few
v_call: TRBV5-1
cdr3_nt: TGCGCCAGCAGCTTCATGGAGGGAAAACCCTACGAGCAGTACTTC
cdr3_aa: CASSFMEGKPYEQYF

j_call: TRBJ2-3
d_call: TRBD2
clone_size: few
v_call: TRBV29-1
cdr3_nt: TGCAGCGTTGAACTCGGGACTACTTATACGCAGTATTTT
cdr3_aa: CSVELGTTYTQYF

j_call: TRBJ1-4
d_call: .
clone_size: .
v_call: TRBV11-2
cdr3_nt: TGTGCCAGCAGCAATAAAAGGGGTGAAAAACTGTTTTTT
cdr3_aa: CASSNKRGEKLFF

j_call: TRBJ1-1
d_call: .
clone_size: .
v_call: TRBV30
cdr3_nt: TGTGCCTGGAGTGATAACGGGGACACTGAAGCTTTCTTT
cdr3_aa: CAWSDNGDTEAFF

j_call: TRBJ2-7
d_call: .
clone_size: .
v_call: TRBV15
cdr3_nt: TGTGCCACCAGCAGATCTAGAGGCGGGACCGTCTACGAGCAGTACTTC
cdr3_aa: CATSRSRGGTVYEQYF

j_call: TRBJ2-5
d_call: .
clone_size: .
v_call: TRBV29-1
cdr3_nt: TGCAGCGCCGAAGGCGCCGGGACCCAGTACTTC
cdr3_aa: CSAEGAGTQYF

j_call: TRBJ1-2
d_call: TRBD1
clone_size: few
v_call: TRBV30
cdr3_nt: TGTGCCTGGAGTACAAGGACAGGGCTTGTAGGCTACACCTTC
cdr3_aa: CAWSTRTGLVGYTF

j_call: TRBJ1-4
d_call: .
clone_size: .
v_call: TRBV6-5
cdr3_nt: TGTGCCAGCAGTTACTCGACCCCAACTAATGAAAAACTGTTTTTT
cdr3_aa: CASSYSTPTNEKLFF

j_call: TRBJ1-4
d_call: .
clone_size: .
v_call: TRBV30
cdr3_nt: TGTGCCTGGAATCGGGTTGGTGGGGAAAAACTGTTTTTT
cdr3_aa: CAWNRVGGEKLFF

j_call: TRBJ2-7
d_call: .
clone_size: .
v_call: TRBV27
cdr3_nt: TGTGCCAGCAGTTTCAGGGCGGGAATGGTCCCCCCCTACGAGCAGTACTTC
cdr3_aa: CASSFRAGMVPPYEQYF

j_call: TRBJ1-2
d_call: .
clone_size: .
v_call: TRBV30
cdr3_nt: TGTGCCTGGAGTTATCACGGGGGCAGTGGGCAAGGCTACACCTTC
cdr3_aa: CAWSYHGGSGQGYTF

j_call: TRBJ2-3
d_call: TRBD2
clone_size: .
v_call: TRBV5-6
cdr3_nt: TGTGCCAGCAGCACGACCCAGACTAGCGGTCCCACAGATACGCAGTATTTT
cdr3_aa: CASSTTQTSGPTDTQYF

j_call: TRBJ2-7
d_call: .
clone_size: few
v_call: TRBV6-5
cdr3_nt: TGTGCCAGCAGCCGCGAGAGGGCCAACTCCTACGAGCAGTACTTC
cdr3_aa: CASSRERANSYEQYF

j_call: TRBJ2-5
d_call: .
clone_size: few
v_call: TRBV29-1
cdr3_nt: TGCAGCGTTGAAGATGGGGTAGGCCAGTACTTC
cdr3_aa: CSVEDGVGQYF

j_call: TRBJ2-3
d_call: .
clone_size: .
v_call: TRBV15
cdr3_nt: TGTGCCACCAGCAGGGACACAGATACGCAGTATTTT
cdr3_aa: CATSRDTDTQYF

j_call: TRBJ1-2
d_call: .
clone_size: once
v_call: TRBV27
cdr3_nt: TGTGCCAGCAGACCTGGGCCGGGAACTTATGGCTACACCTTC
cdr3_aa: CASRPGPGTYGYTF

j_call: TRBJ1-5
d_call: .
clone_size: few
v_call: TRBV7-2
cdr3_nt: TGTGCCAGCAGCTTAAGGTGGGAGAATCAGCCCCAGCATTTT
cdr3_aa: CASSLRWENQPQHF

j_call: TRBJ2-7
d_call: TRBD1
clone_size: .
v_call: TRBV29-1
cdr3_nt: TGCAGCGTTGAGACAGGGGGGACCTATGAGCAGTACTTC
cdr3_aa: CSVETGGTYEQYF

j_call: TRBJ2-1
d_call: TRBD2
clone_size: few
v_call: TRBV2
cdr3_nt: TGTGCCAGCAGTGAAGTCACTAGCGACAATGAGCAGTTCTTC
cdr3_aa: CASSEVTSDNEQFF

j_call: TRBJ2-1
d_call: .
clone_size: .
v_call: TRBV5-4
cdr3_nt: TGTGCCAGCAGCTTGGACGGTCCCGCGAGCTCCTACAATGAGCAGTTCTTC
cdr3_aa: CASSLDGPASSYNEQFF

j_call: TRBJ1-2
d_call: .
clone_size: few
v_call: TRBV7-8
cdr3_nt: TGTGCCAGCAGCCCGGACGGAATCTATGGCTACACCTTC
cdr3_aa: CASSPDGIYGYTF

j_call: TRBJ2-2
d_call: .
clone_size: few
v_call: TRBV9
cdr3_nt: TGTGCCAGCAGCGGAACATCTAGGGGAGGCACCGGGGAGCTGTTTTTT
cdr3_aa: CASSGTSRGGTGELFF

j_call: TRBJ2-1
d_call: .
clone_size: once
v_call: TRBV7-2
cdr3_nt: TGTGCCAGCAGCTTGAGGCGGGATTTTGAGCAGTTCTTC
cdr3_aa: CASSLRRDFEQFF

j_call: TRBJ1-5
d_call: .
clone_size: .
v_call: TRBV27
cdr3_nt: TGTGCCAGCAGGAGGACGGGCAATCAGCCCCAGCATTTT
cdr3_aa: CASRRTGNQPQHF

j_call: TRBJ2-7
d_call: .
clone_size: few
v_call: TRBV29-1
cdr3_nt: TGCAGCGTTGAACTAGGGGATGTTCCCTACGAGCAGTACTTC
cdr3_aa: CSVELGDVPYEQYF

j_call: TRBJ2-1
d_call: TRBD1
clone_size: many
v_call: TRBV19
cdr3_nt: TGTGCCAGTAGCCCCATAACGCCGGGACAGGGGAATGAGCAGTTCTTC
cdr3_aa: CASSPITPGQGNEQFF

j_call: TRBJ2-5
d_call: TRBD2
clone_size: .
v_call: TRBV5-1
cdr3_nt: TGCGCCAGCAGCTCCAGCGGACTAGCGGCGGAGACCCAGTACTTC
cdr3_aa: CASSSSGLAAETQYF

j_call: TRBJ2-5
d_call: .
clone_size: .
v_call: TRBV29-1
cdr3_nt: TGCAGCGGGGGAGCCGGTCGTGAGACCCAGTACTTC
cdr3_aa: CSGGAGRETQYF

j_call: TRBJ1-2
d_call: TRBD1
clone_size: .
v_call: TRBV6-5
cdr3_nt: TGTGCCAGCAGTTTCGACAGGGTTAGGGGCTACACCTTC
cdr3_aa: CASSFDRVRGYTF

j_call: TRBJ2-2
d_call: TRBD2
clone_size: .
v_call: TRBV7-3
cdr3_nt: TGTGCCAGCAGCTCATACGCGGGAGGGCCGTCCGGGGAGCTGTTTTTT
cdr3_aa: CASSSYAGGPSGELFF

j_call: TRBJ2-7
d_call: .
clone_size: .
v_call: TRBV29-1
cdr3_nt: TGCAGCGTTGTTAAAGGGAGCCCCTACGAGCAGTACTTC
cdr3_aa: CSVVKGSPYEQYF

j_call: TRBJ2-1
d_call: TRBD2
clone_size: .
v_call: TRBV4-2
cdr3_nt: TGTGCCAGCAGCCACCCAGCGGGAGGCCCCTACAATGAGCAGTTCTTC
cdr3_aa: CASSHPAGGPYNEQFF

j_call: TRBJ2-3
d_call: .
clone_size: .
v_call: TRBV9
cdr3_nt: TGTGCCAGCATTCCCCATCCGGGGGAAGATACGCAGTATTTT
cdr3_aa: CASIPHPGEDTQYF

j_call: TRBJ2-1
d_call: TRBD2
clone_size: few
v_call: TRBV14
cdr3_nt: TGTGCCAGCAGCTCCCTACTAGCGGGAGATGGCTACAATGAGCAGTTCTTC
cdr3_aa: CASSSLLAGDGYNEQFF

j_call: TRBJ2-3
d_call: TRBD1
clone_size: .
v_call: TRBV6-1
cdr3_nt: TGTGCCAGCAACCAGGGGGCGACAGATACGCAGTATTTT
cdr3_aa: CASNQGATDTQYF

j_call: TRBJ2-1
d_call: TRBD2
clone_size: few
v_call: TRBV5-1
cdr3_nt: TGCGCCAGCAGTCCTAGCGGGAGAGCCTACAATGAGCAGTTCTTC
cdr3_aa: CASSPSGRAYNEQFF

j_call: TRBJ2-7
d_call: .
clone_size: .
v_call: TRBV11-2
cdr3_nt: TGTGCCAGCAGTCTCGACAGTCTCTCCTCCTACGAGCAGTACTTC
cdr3_aa: CASSLDSLSSYEQYF

j_call: TRBJ2-1
d_call: .
clone_size: once
v_call: TRBV28
cdr3_nt: TGTGCCAGCAGTACCCACGACAGACAGAGCTCCTACAATGAGCAGTTCTTC
cdr3_aa: CASSTHDRQSSYNEQFF

j_call: TRBJ2-5
d_call: TRBD2
clone_size: few
v_call: TRBV29-1
cdr3_nt: TGCAGCGTTCGACTAGCGGGAGGGGAGACCCAGTACTTC
cdr3_aa: CSVRLAGGETQYF